This T cell receptor (beta chain) is drawn from a study of response to subunit inactivated influenza vaccine. The study's findings and limits: Each seasonal flu vaccination may recruit only limited new T cells, authors suggested.

TCRdb processed the RT-PCR reads anew with MiXCR; each CDR3 protein has one entry. The table lists under 750,000 distinct CDR3 sequences, approximately 12% of them singletons. Comment on this clonotype: Its cognate antigen is unknown.

V lost 7 bases, J lost 2 bases, and 16 bases lay in between. This CDR3 spans 14 amino acids. The germline gives CDR1 SQVTM, CDR2 ANQGSEA. The sample in question was PBMCs from blood, obtained on the day of vaccination. This clonotype originated in a man aged 50 to 59 who received an inactivated influenza vaccine. The chain combines TRBV29-1 with TRBJ2-3; the D is unclear. This chain's CDR3 is CSAQQVAITDTQYF. The CDR3 DNA reads as TGCAGCGCGCAACAAGTAGCAATCACAGATACGCAGTATTTT.